This record covers a single T cell receptor beta chain. Its antigen is currently unknown. The data originate from a study of OX40 agonist ivuxolimab in advanced cancers. Across the whole study: Every patient in dose escalation had hepatocellular carcinoma, melanoma, renal cell or head and neck cancer.

Libraries were prepared by immunoSEQ multiplex PCR; TCRdb keeps only in-frame clonotypes and omits some of them. The sample carries 77,000 or so clones, 85% to 90% recorded once. Regarding the study as a whole: Among the nonresponders, some also had low normalized T-cell clonal expansion. Compared with CD4+, CD8+ T cells on average had more expanded clones.

Germline V lookup: CDR1 LNHDA, CDR2 SQIVND (reference sequence). Trimming stripped 4 bases from V and 3 bases from J, with 12 bases between. The CDR3 spans 14 residues. The chain has TRBV19 and TRBJ1-2, with a tentative D call TRBD1 (5 bases). Sequences were derived from CD4+ or CD8+ T cells sorted from blood, sampled in a trial of the OX40 agonist ivuxolimab. The receptor was derived from an adult with an advanced solid tumor such as melanoma, head and neck, liver or kidney cancer. The CDR3, as DNA: TGTGCCAGTAGTAACCCGGGGCAGGACTATGGCTACACCTTC. Its protein is CASSNPGQDYGYTF. The variable domain in full, completed from reference TRBV19 and TRBJ1-2, reads DGGITQSPKYLFRKEGQNVTLSCEQNLNHDAMYWYRQDPGQGLRLIYYSQIVNDFQKGDIAEGYSVSREKKESFPLTVTSAQKNPTAFYLCASSNPGQDYGYTFGSGTRLTVV.